This record covers a single TCR beta chain. Germline lookup yields CDR1 MDHEN and CDR2 SYDVKM. Trimming cost V 7 bases and J 2 bases; bases outside gene matches: 16. This CDR3 is 19 amino acids long. RNA transcripts gave rise to amplified TCR beta CDR3 regions. Primed by the HTBI set, a first-round RT-PCR was run on the TCR CDR3. TCRdb reprocessed the multiplex PCR reads via MiXCR and lists one record per CDR3 protein. The sample lists hundreds of thousands of distinct CDR3 sequences, 15% occurring once. These data belong to a study of T cells in Graves' hyperthyroidism and ophthalmopathy. PBMCs were sourced from approximately 9 ml fresh peripheral blood.

The TCR comes from a woman aged 25 to 45 with Graves' hyperthyroidism. The chain has TRBV28 and TRBJ2-7, with 14 bases matching TRBD2. The sample consisted of blood. CDR3 residues: CASTGRSSGLAGEAYEQYF. Here the CDR3 DNA reads TGTGCCAGCACGGGCAGGTCGTCGGGACTAGCGGGAGAAGCCTACGAGCAGTACTTC. Full variable domain (remainder filled in from reference TRBV28 and TRBJ2-7): DVKVTQSSRYLVKRTGEKVFLECVQDMDHENMFWYRQDPGLGLRLIYFSYDVKMKEKGDIPEGYSVSREKKERFSLILESASTNQTSMYLCASTGRSSGLAGEAYEQYFGPGTRLTVT.